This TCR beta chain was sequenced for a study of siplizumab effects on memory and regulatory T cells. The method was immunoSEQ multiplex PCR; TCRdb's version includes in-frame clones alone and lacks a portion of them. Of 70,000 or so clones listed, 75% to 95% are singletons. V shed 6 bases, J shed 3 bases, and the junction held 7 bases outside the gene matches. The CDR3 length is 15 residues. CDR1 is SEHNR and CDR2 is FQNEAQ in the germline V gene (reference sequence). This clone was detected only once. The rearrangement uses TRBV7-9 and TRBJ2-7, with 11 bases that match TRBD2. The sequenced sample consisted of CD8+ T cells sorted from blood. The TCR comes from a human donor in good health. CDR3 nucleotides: TGTGCCAGCAGTTTCGGACTAGCGGGTTACTACGAGCAGTACTTC. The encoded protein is CASSFGLAGYYEQYF. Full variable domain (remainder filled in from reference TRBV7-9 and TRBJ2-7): DTGVSQNPRHKITKRGQNVTFRCDPISEHNRLYWYRQTLGQGPEFLTYFQNEAQLEKSRLLSDRFSAERPKGSFSTLEIQRTEQGDSAMYLCASSFGLAGYYEQYFGPGTRLTVT.